The 19 T cell receptor beta chains given below trace back to one sample, sequenced in a study of T cells in Graves' hyperthyroidism and ophthalmopathy. Amplification targeted TCR beta CDR3 regions from RNA transcripts. An initial round of RT-PCR targeting the TCR CDR3 relied on the HTBI primer set. TCRdb used MiXCR to reprocess the multiplex PCR reads, holding one entry per CDR3 protein. The data hold approximately 400,000 distinct CDR3 sequences, with about 16% observed a single time. The sequencing input was blood. The receptors here all came from a woman aged 25 to 39 with Graves' hyperthyroidism.

This clonotype has a count of ten or more. V is TRBV20-1 and J is TRBJ2-3; TRBD2 matches 10 bases. Germline V CDR1 and CDR2: DFQATT, SNEGSKA (reference sequence). The V segment lost 5 bases and the J segment 3 bases; nucleotides outside the gene matches: 11. This CDR3 has 16 amino acids. The CDR3 coding sequence is TGCAGTGCTCACGGGAGACCTAGCGGGAGAACAGATACGCAGTATTTT. Its protein product is CSAHGRPSGRTDTQYF.

This clonotype was observed a handful of times. This chain connects TRBV7-6 to TRBJ1-5; D possibly corresponds to TRBD1 (6 bases). The CDR3 extends over 18 amino acids. V lost 1 base and J 1 base, leaving 17 bases between the germline ends. Germline values: CDR1 SGHVS, CDR2 FNYEAQ. CDR3 in DNA: TGTGCCAGCAGCTTAGATTATGGGGGCGTAGGGAGCAATCAGCCCCAGCATTTT. Translation: CASSLDYGGVGSNQPQHF.

This clonotype was observed a few times. The rearrangement joins TRBV19 to TRBJ2-2; TRBD2 aligns across 9 bases. From germline, CDR1 is LNHDA and CDR2 SQIVND (reference sequence). This CDR3 is 15 amino acids long. The V gene end was trimmed by 6 bases and the J gene end by 6 bases; junction bases not matched to a gene: 8. CDR3 region: CASRRLAVYPGELFF. CDR3 nucleotides: TGTGCCAGTAGAAGACTAGCGGTCTACCCCGGGGAGCTGTTTTTT.

This clonotype was seen only a few times. A junction end diverges from the germline sequence, so it may reflect a read error. This chain links TRBV6-5 with TRBJ1-1; D unclear. CDR3 length: 14 residues. Germline CDR1 and CDR2: MNHEY and SVGAGI. The CDR3 sequence is CASSYSRMNTEASF. The CDR3 DNA follows: TGTGCCAGCAGTTACTCCAGGATGAACACTGAAGCTTCCTTT.

In this sample, this clonotype turned up many times. This chain uses TRBV4-1 with TRBJ2-1; possibly TRBD2 for D (5 bases). The V end lost 5 bases, the J end lost 2 bases, and 7 bases lay between the germline ends. The V gene's germline CDR1 is MGHRA and CDR2 YSYEKL. The length of the CDR3 is 13 residues. The CDR3 DNA reads as TGCGCCAGCAGCTCCGGGACCTACAATGAGCAGTTCTTC. Encoded protein: CASSSGTYNEQFF.

This clonotype was seen only a few times. This chain joins TRBV7-2 and TRBJ1-3; unclear D gene. The V and J ends lost 1 base and 0 bases respectively, with 7 bases between them. Germline V gene lookup returns CDR1 SGHTA and CDR2 FQGNSA. This CDR3 has 15 amino acids. The DNA of the CDR3 is TGTGCCAGCAGCTTAGGACCGAACTCTGGAAACACCATATATTTT. Translation: CASSLGPNSGNTIYF. The complete variable domain, with remaining parts taken from reference TRBV7-2 and TRBJ1-3, reads GAGVSQSPSNKVTEKGKDVELRCDPISGHTALYWYRQSLGQGLEFLIYFQGNSAPDKSGLPSDRFSAERTGGSVSTLTIQRTQQEDSAVYLCASSLGPNSGNTIYFGEGSWLTVV.

A word on this clonotype: Just one base apart from a much larger clone, this may be a read error. The rearrangement links TRBV29-1 to TRBJ2-7, with 14 bases aligning to TRBD2. With V trimmed by 7 bases and J by 4 bases, 12 bases remained unmatched. Germline CDR1 reads SQVTM; CDR2 reads ANQGSEA. There are 16 residues in the CDR3. Here the CDR3 DNA reads TGCAGCGCCGGGACTAGCGGGAGAACTCGATGGTACGAGCAGTACTTC. Residues: CSAGTSGRTRWYEQYF.

There are a few counts of this clonotype. The V and J genes are TRBV5-1 and TRBJ2-1; TRBD2 might be the D (5 bases). Trimming left V 1 base short and J 3 bases short, with 11 bases between. The germline gives CDR1 SGHRS, CDR2 YFSETQ. The CDR3 contains 15 residues. The CDR3 protein is CASSLKSGDYNEQFF. The DNA for the CDR3 is TGCGCCAGCAGCTTGAAAAGCGGCGACTACAATGAGCAGTTCTTC.

This clonotype was seen at least ten times. The V and J genes are TRBV7-9 and TRBJ2-7; D remains ambiguous. The germline gives CDR1 SEHNR, CDR2 FQNEAQ (reference sequence). The CDR3 spans 12 residues. Deletions cut 4 bases from V and 5 bases from J, with 9 bases between. The CDR3 DNA is TGTGCCAGCAGCTCAACTTTCCACGAGCAGTACTTC. Its translation: CASSSTFHEQYF.

The chain recombines TRBV6-1 with TRBJ1-1; D is ambiguous. This CDR3 is 14 amino acids long. CDR1 MNHNS and CDR2 SASEGT come from the germline V gene. V lost 7 bases to trimming and J lost 3 bases, with 15 bases between them. The CDR3 loop reads CASNRPGRDTEAFF. The CDR3 DNA reads as TGTGCCAGCAACAGACCCGGGAGGGACACTGAAGCTTTCTTT.

A few counts support this clonotype. The chain couples TRBV10-3 to TRBJ2-1, with D maybe TRBD2 (6 bases). The CDR3 contains 15 residues. The germline V gene has CDR1 ENHRY and CDR2 SYGVKD. The V and J ends lost 3 bases and 6 bases respectively, with 15 bases between them. The DNA for the CDR3 is TGTGCCATCAGTGACTTGGCGGGATGGGGCAATGAGCAGTTCTTC. It yields the protein CAISDLAGWGNEQFF.

In this sample, this clonotype turned up many times. CDR3 bases: TGTGCCAGCTCATTCTGGACAGGAGACATAGATGAGCAGTTCTTC. This gives the protein CASSFWTGDIDEQFF. V gene TRBV18 combines with J gene TRBJ2-1; TRBD1 matches at 7 bases. Per the germline V gene, CDR1 is KGHSH and CDR2 is LQKENI. The V and J ends lost 5 bases and 8 bases, in that order; junction bases with no gene match: 12. The CDR3 covers 15 residues. The entire variable domain, with the rest obtained from reference TRBV18 and TRBJ2-1, is as follows: NAGVMQNPRHLVRRRGQEARLRCSPMKGHSHVYWYRQLPEEGLKFMVYLQKENIIDESGMPKERFSAEFPKEGPSILRIQQVVRGDSAAYFCASSFWTGDIDEQFFGPGTRLTVL.

This clonotype was seen at least ten times. This chain uses TRBV15 with TRBJ2-3; TRBD2 aligns across 8 bases. The V segment lost 4 bases and the J segment 2 bases; nucleotides outside the gene matches: 14. CDR1 and CDR2 (germline): LNHNV, YYDKDF (reference sequence). This CDR3 spans 18 amino acids. The CDR3 sequence: CATSNNGPAGAYTDTQYF. The CDR3 nucleotides read TGTGCCACCAGCAATAACGGTCCAGCGGGGGCGTACACAGATACGCAGTATTTT. Drawing the rest from reference TRBV15 and TRBJ2-3, the complete variable domain is DAMVIQNPRYQVTQFGKPVTLSCSQTLNHNVMYWYQQKSSQAPKLLFHYYDKDFNNEADTPDNFQSRRPNTSFCFLDIRSPGLGDTAMYLCATSNNGPAGAYTDTQYFGPGTRLTVL.

Many counts were recorded for this clonotype. The V and J genes are TRBV9 and TRBJ2-7, with 9 bases that match TRBD2. The length of the CDR3 is 15 residues. V lost 0 bases to trimming and J lost 0 bases; unmatched junction nucleotides: 1. Germline CDR1 is SGDLS and CDR2 is YYNGEE. CDR3: CASSVASGNSYEQYF. In DNA form, the CDR3 reads TGTGCCAGCAGCGTAGCTAGCGGGAACTCCTACGAGCAGTACTTC.

The table lists this clonotype with many counts. The genes are TRBV5-6 and TRBJ2-2; TRBD1 is a possible D gene (6 bases). The CDR3 is 16 amino acids. The germline V and J ends were trimmed by 3 bases and 0 bases, with 12 bases remaining between them. The germline V gene has CDR1 SGHDT and CDR2 YYEEEE. This CDR3 reads CASSSIDRTNTGELFF. The CDR3 DNA follows: TGTGCCAGCAGCTCCATTGACAGGACGAACACCGGGGAGCTGTTTTTT.

This clonotype was seen repeatedly, ten times or more. V usage is TRBV2 and J usage is TRBJ2-5; 11 bases match TRBD1. The CDR3 runs to 14 residues. Trimming at V came to 7 bases and at J to 6 bases, leaving 7 bases not matched to a gene. Germline CDR1 reads SNHLY; CDR2 reads FYNNEI. CDR3 sequence (DNA): TGTGCCAGCACCGATGGGACAGGGGGAAAGACCCAGTACTTC. It is translated as CASTDGTGGKTQYF.

This clonotype showed up many times. The CDR3 sequence: CASSLSTGLARREQYF. CDR3 nucleotide sequence: TGTGCCAGCAGTTTATCGACTGGACTAGCCCGTCGAGAGCAGTACTTC. The chain combines TRBV27 with TRBJ2-7; TRBD2 aligns across 8 bases. The CDR3 runs 16 residues. Losses at the gene ends were 0 bases for V and 7 bases for J; bases not matched to a gene: 11. CDR1 is MNHEY and CDR2 is SMNVEV in the germline V gene (reference sequence).

This clonotype was detected many times. V usage is TRBV2 and J usage is TRBJ1-3; tentatively, D is TRBD1 (6 bases). The CDR3 spans 14 residues. Per the germline V gene, CDR1 is SNHLY and CDR2 is FYNNEI. Deletions cut 6 bases from V and 8 bases from J, with 17 bases between. The CDR3 region has the DNA TGTGCCAGCAGCCCGGGACACAATAAAGACACCATATATTTT. Translated: CASSPGHNKDTIYF.

This clonotype was observed a few times. The chain uses TRBV7-9 and TRBJ2-1, with TRBD2 matching over 15 bases. The CDR3 consists of 16 residues. J was trimmed by 9 bases and V by 0 bases; bases with no gene match: 3. The germline gives CDR1 SEHNR, CDR2 FQNEAQ (reference sequence). The CDR3 sequence is CASSLAGLAGGIEQFF. The CDR3 DNA is TGTGCCAGCAGCTTAGCGGGACTAGCGGGAGGTATTGAGCAGTTCTTC.